Below, one T cell receptor (beta chain) is given with its context. V was cut by 4 bases and J by 4 bases, with 17 bases left in between. There are 15 residues in the CDR3. Germline lookup yields CDR1 SGHTA and CDR2 FQGNSA. Authors' analysis steps: The authors estimated nucleated cell counts from reference gene primer amplification. The method was immunoSEQ multiplex PCR; TCRdb's version includes in-frame clones alone and lacks a portion of them. The V and J calls and clone size were taken over from that table, and D and trimming were inferred from the DNA. The sample lists 200,000 to 250,000 clones, 82% occurring once. This sample is part of a study of blood T cell repertoires in COVID-19. Study at large: Both acute and convalescent COVID-19 samples were obtained from the United States, Italy and Spain.

The sample taken for sequencing was peripheral blood. The genes are TRBV7-2 and TRBJ2-7; D may be TRBD1 (7 bases). This TCR was sampled from an elderly woman with acute or convalescent COVID-19. CDR3: CASSWGQGGMYEQYF. The CDR3 DNA is TGTGCCAGCAGCTGGGGTCAGGGGGGTATGTACGAGCAGTACTTC.